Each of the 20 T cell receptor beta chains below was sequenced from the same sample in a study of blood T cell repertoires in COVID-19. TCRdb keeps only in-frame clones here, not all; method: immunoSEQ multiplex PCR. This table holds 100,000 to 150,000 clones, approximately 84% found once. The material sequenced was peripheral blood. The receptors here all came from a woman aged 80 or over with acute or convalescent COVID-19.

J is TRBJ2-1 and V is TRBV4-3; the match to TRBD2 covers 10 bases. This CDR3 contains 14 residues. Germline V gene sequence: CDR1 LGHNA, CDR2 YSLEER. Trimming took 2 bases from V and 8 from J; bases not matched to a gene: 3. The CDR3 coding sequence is TGCGCCAGCAGCCAAAGGAGCGGGAGGGATGAGCAGTTCTTC. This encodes CASSQRSGRDEQFF.

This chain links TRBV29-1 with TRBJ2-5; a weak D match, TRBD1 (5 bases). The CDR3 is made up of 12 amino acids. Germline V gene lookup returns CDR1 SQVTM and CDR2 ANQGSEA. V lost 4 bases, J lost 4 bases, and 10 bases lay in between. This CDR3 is CSVVRGSETQYF. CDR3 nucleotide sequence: TGCAGCGTTGTTAGGGGTTCAGAGACCCAGTACTTC.

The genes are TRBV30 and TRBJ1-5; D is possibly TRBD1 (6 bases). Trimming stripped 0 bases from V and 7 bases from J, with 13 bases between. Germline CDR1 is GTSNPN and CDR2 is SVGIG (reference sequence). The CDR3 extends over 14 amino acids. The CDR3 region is CAWSVAGARQPQHF. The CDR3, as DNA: TGTGCCTGGAGTGTCGCGGGGGCTCGACAGCCCCAGCATTTT.

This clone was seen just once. The CDR3 is CASSGTRGLSYEQYF. The CDR3 DNA reads as TGTGCCAGCAGCGGTACGCGGGGACTTAGCTACGAGCAGTACTTC. The V and J genes are TRBV11-2 and TRBJ2-7, with TRBD2 as a possible D gene (6 bases). This CDR3 has 15 amino acids. Per the germline V gene, CDR1 is SGHAT and CDR2 is FQNNGV. The V end lost 5 bases, the J end lost 3 bases, and 17 bases lay between the germline ends.

This CDR3 is CASSLVSSGGTQYF. The CDR3 DNA reads as TGTGCCAGCAGCTTAGTGTCCAGCGGGGGGACCCAGTACTTC. The V call is TRBV7-9, the J call TRBJ2-5; 8 positions match TRBD2. V lost 1 base to trimming and J lost 7 bases; unmatched junction nucleotides: 5. This CDR3 region has 14 residues. Germline V CDR1 and CDR2: SEHNR, FQNEAQ (reference sequence).

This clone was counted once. The CDR3 here is CASSGHGTGNTKTQYF. DNA for the CDR3: TGTGCCAGCAGTGGGCACGGGACAGGGAATACGAAGACCCAGTACTTC. This chain links TRBV27 with TRBJ2-5, with TRBD1 matching 9 bases. J lost 6 bases, V lost 5 bases, and 13 bases had no gene match. The length of the CDR3 is 16 residues. Germline CDR1 reads MNHEY; CDR2 reads SMNVEV (reference sequence).

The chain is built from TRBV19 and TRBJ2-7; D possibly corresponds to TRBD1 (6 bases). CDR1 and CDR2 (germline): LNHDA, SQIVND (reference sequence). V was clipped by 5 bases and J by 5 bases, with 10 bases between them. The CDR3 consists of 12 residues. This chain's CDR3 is CASSLQGNEQYF. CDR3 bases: TGTGCCAGTAGTCTACAGGGAAACGAGCAGTACTTC.

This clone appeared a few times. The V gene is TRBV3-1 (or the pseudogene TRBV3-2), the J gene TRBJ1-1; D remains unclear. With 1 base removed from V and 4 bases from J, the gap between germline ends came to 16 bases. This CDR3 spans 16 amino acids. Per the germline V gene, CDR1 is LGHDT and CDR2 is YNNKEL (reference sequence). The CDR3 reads CASSQGFRLAGTEAFF. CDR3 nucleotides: TGTGCCAGCAGCCAAGGATTCAGGCTCGCGGGCACTGAAGCTTTCTTT.

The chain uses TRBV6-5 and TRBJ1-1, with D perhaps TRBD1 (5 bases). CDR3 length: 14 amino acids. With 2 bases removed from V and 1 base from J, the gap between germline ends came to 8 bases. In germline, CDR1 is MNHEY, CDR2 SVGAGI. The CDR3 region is CASSYGHANTEAFF. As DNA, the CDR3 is TGTGCCAGCAGTTACGGACACGCGAACACTGAAGCTTTCTTT.

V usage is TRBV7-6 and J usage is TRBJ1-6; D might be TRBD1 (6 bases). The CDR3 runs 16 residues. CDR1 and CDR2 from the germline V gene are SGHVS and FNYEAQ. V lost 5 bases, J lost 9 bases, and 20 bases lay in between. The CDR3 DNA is TGTGCCAGCAGCCCGGTCCCCCAGGGGTTTCCTTCACCCCTCCACTTT. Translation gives CASSPVPQGFPSPLHF.

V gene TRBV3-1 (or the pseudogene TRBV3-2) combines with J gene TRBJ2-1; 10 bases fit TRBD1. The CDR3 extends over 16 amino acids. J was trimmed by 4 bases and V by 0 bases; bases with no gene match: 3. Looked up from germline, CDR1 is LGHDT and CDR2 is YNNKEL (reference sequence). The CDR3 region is CASSQDGQGGYNEQFF. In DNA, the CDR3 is TGTGCCAGCAGCCAAGATGGACAGGGGGGTTACAATGAGCAGTTCTTC.

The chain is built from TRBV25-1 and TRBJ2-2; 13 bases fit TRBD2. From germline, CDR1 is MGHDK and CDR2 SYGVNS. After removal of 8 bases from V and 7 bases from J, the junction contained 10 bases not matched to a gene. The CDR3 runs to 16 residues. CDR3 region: CASSTSGRASFGELFF. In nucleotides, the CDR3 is TGTGCCAGCTCAACTAGCGGGAGGGCCTCTTTCGGGGAGCTGTTTTTT.

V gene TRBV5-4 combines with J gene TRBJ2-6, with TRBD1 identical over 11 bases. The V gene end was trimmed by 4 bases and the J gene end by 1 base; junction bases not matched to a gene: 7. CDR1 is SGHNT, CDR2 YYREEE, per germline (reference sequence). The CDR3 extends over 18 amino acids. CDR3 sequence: CASSIMGQGESGANVLTF. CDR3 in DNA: TGTGCCAGCAGCATTATGGGACAGGGGGAGTCTGGGGCCAACGTCCTGACTTTC.

The CDR3 DNA reads as TGTGCCAGCAGATCGGGACAGGGTGGGGCCTACGAGCAGTACTTC. It encodes CASRSGQGGAYEQYF. The chain links TRBV7-6 to TRBJ2-7; 9 bases are a match to TRBD1. Germline lookup yields CDR1 SGHVS and CDR2 FNYEAQ. Unmatched junction bases numbered 8, after V lost 6 bases and J lost 2 bases. The CDR3 is 15 residues long. Looking up the rest from reference TRBV7-6 and TRBJ2-7 gives the full variable domain: GAGVSQSPRYKVTKRGQDVALRCDPISGHVSLYWYRQALGQGPEFLTYFNYEAQQDKSGLPNDRFSAERPEGSISTLTIQRTEQRDSAMYRCASRSGQGGAYEQYFGPGTRLTVT.

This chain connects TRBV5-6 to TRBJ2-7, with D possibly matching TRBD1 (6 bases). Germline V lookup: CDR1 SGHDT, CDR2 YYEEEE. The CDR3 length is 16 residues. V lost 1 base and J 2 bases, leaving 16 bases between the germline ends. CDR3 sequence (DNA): TGTGCCAGCAGCTTGCCTTTGCAGGGGCCAACCTACGAGCAGTACTTC. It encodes CASSLPLQGPTYEQYF.

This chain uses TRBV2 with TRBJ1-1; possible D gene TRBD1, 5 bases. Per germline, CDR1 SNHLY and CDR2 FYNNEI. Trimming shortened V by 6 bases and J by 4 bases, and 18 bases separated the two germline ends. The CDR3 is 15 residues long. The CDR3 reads CASRSLQVMGTEAFF. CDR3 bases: TGTGCCAGCAGGTCTTTACAGGTCATGGGCACTGAAGCTTTCTTT.

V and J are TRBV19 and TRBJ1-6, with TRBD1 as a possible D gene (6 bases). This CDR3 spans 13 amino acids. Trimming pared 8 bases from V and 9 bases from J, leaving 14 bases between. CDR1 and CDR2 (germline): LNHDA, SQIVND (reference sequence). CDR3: CASRQDPGSPLHF. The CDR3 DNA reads TGTGCCAGTCGACAGGATCCCGGTTCACCCCTCCACTTT.

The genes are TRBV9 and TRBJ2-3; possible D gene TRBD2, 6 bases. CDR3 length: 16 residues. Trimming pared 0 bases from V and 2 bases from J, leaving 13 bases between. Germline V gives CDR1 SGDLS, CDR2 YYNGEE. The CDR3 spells CASSVGRGLSTDTQYF. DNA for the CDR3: TGTGCCAGCAGCGTAGGTCGGGGACTTTCCACAGATACGCAGTATTTT.

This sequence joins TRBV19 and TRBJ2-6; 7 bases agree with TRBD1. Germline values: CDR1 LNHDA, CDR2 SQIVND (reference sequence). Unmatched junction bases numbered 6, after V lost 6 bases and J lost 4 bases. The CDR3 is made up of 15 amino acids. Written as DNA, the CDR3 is TGTGCCAGTAGGGAACAGGGGACGGGGGCCAACGTCCTGACTTTC. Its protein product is CASREQGTGANVLTF.

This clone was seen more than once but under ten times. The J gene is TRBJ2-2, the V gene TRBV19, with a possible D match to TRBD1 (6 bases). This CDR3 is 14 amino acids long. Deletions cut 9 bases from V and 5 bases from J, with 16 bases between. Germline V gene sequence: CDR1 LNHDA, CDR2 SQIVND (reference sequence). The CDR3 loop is CASGRGIRTGELFF. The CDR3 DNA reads TGTGCCAGCGGCAGGGGCATTCGTACCGGGGAGCTGTTTTTT.